The clone carrying this TCR beta chain was found once. Data came from immunoSEQ multiplex PCR; TCRdb stores just in-frame clones and leaves some out. The sample lists some 640,000 clones; around 87% were seen once. The data were taken from a study of shared T cell receptors in the human thymus. The J segment lost 0 bases and the V segment lost 2 bases, leaving 3 bases of the junction unmatched. This CDR3 region has 17 residues. Per the germline V gene, CDR1 is SGHRS and CDR2 is YFSETQ. The same sample was also studied in work on human thymus T cells. In that study: Healthy Finnish infants having corrective surgery for congenital heart defects served as donors. The thymus was resected at corrective cardiac surgery. The authors found apparently biased V and J gene usage in thymic and blood repertoires. Related work showed strongly overlapping thymic repertoires across unrelated individuals.

The sample was thymocytes. This sequence joins TRBV5-1 and TRBJ2-6; 9 positions match TRBD1. The receptor's source is a boy under three years old with a congenital heart defect. The CDR3 bases are TGCGCCAGCAGCTTTCCGACAGGGGGCTCTGGGGCCAACGTCCTGACTTTC. It yields the protein CASSFPTGGSGANVLTF.